The 7 T cell receptor beta chains presented below share a single source sample, sequenced in a study of cutaneous CD30+ T cell lymphoproliferative disorder and hepatitis E. Libraries were prepared by immunoSEQ multiplex PCR; TCRdb keeps only in-frame clonotypes and omits some of them. The sample lists more than 6,500 clones; about 74% were seen once. Sequences were obtained from blood. Receptor source: a human donor with a cutaneous T cell lymphoproliferative disorder associated with hepatitis E virus.

The gene calls are TRBV5-1 and TRBJ2-2; 13 bases align to TRBD2. This CDR3 comprises 15 residues. J lost 6 bases, V lost 1 base, and 0 bases had no gene match. The germline V gene encodes CDR1 SGHRS and CDR2 YFSETQ. The CDR3 DNA is TGCGCCAGCAGCTTGACTAGCGGGGGGGCCGGGGAGCTGTTTTTT. Translated, it gives CASSLTSGGAGELFF.

In DNA, the CDR3 is TGCAGCGCTGAGGGGGGCTATGGCTACACCTTC. Translated: CSAEGGYGYTF. The V call is TRBV29-1, the J call TRBJ1-2; D might be TRBD1 (6 bases). V shed 7 bases and J shed 4 bases, with 10 bases lying between them. From germline, CDR1 is SQVTM and CDR2 ANQGSEA. The CDR3 sequence is 11 residues long.

The V and J genes are TRBV28 and TRBJ2-7; no clear D. CDR1 and CDR2 from the germline V gene are MDHEN and SYDVKM. CDR3 length: 13 residues. Trimming cost V 3 bases and J 2 bases, with 8 bases left between them. The CDR3 region is CASSFTVTYEQYF. In DNA, the CDR3 is TGTGCCAGCAGTTTCACGGTCACCTACGAGCAGTACTTC.

The chain couples TRBV29-1 to TRBJ2-5, with D perhaps given as TRBD1 or TRBD2 (5 bases each). The V end was cut by 6 bases, the J end by 7 bases, with 12 bases between. Germline lookup yields CDR1 SQVTM and CDR2 ANQGSEA. The length of the CDR3 is 11 residues. The CDR3 is CSVLPGPTQYF. In nucleotides, the CDR3 is TGCAGCGTCCTCCCGGGGCCGACCCAGTACTTC.

V is TRBV7-9 and J is TRBJ2-7; 16 bases map to TRBD2. The CDR3 contains 16 residues. With 5 bases clipped from V and 6 bases from J, the junction kept 7 bases outside the gene matches. The germline V gene has CDR1 SEHNR and CDR2 FQNEAQ (reference sequence). The CDR3 nucleotides read TGTGCCAGCAGCCCAGGGACTAGCGGGGGGGCAGTCGAGCAGTACTTC. As protein: CASSPGTSGGAVEQYF.

The chain has TRBV19 and TRBJ1-1; D not resolved. This CDR3 spans 15 amino acids. CDR1 LNHDA and CDR2 SQIVND come from the germline V gene (reference sequence). V lost 3 bases to trimming and J lost 1 base, with 12 bases between them. The CDR3 nucleotides read TGTGCCAGTAGTATTCGATACAGCTCGAACACTGAAGCTTTCTTT. Translation: CASSIRYSSNTEAFF.

The CDR3: CAWNFLALNTGELFF. The CDR3 nucleotides are TGTGCCTGGAACTTTTTAGCCTTAAACACCGGGGAGCTGTTTTTT. The chain links TRBV30 to TRBJ2-2; D remains unclear. V gave up 4 bases and J gave up 2 bases, with 14 bases separating them. The CDR3 length is 15 residues. From germline, CDR1 is GTSNPN and CDR2 SVGIG (reference sequence).